The sequence of this TCR beta chain was determined in a study of cytomegalovirus exposure and HLA in healthy donors. The germline gives CDR1 SGHRS, CDR2 YFSETQ. V lost 0 bases and J 5 bases, leaving 8 bases between the germline ends. The CDR3 spans 13 residues. Profiling relied on immunoSEQ multiplex PCR, and the TCRdb table lists in-frame clones only, not all of them. The sample has approximately 110,000 clones; 94% are singletons. As to this clone: The antigen is undetermined.

Overall study results and limits: Cytomegalovirus-associated status was assigned to approximately 160 TCR beta chains. Cytomegalovirus status was reportedly diagnosed by the classifier with high sensitivity and specificity. One later analysis, an examination of the 100 to 150 validation repertoires, found that first-cohort TCR clusters tended to co-occur in them.

Sequences were obtained from PBMCs. The TCR sequence derives from a woman between 18 and 29 years old in good health and CMV-seronegative. V and J are TRBV5-1 and TRBJ1-1; D is uncertain. In DNA, the CDR3 is TGCGCCAGCAGCTTGGCTGGGCTTACTGAAGCTTTCTTT. Translation gives CASSLAGLTEAFF.